The next 19 T cell receptor beta chains were all read from a single sample in a study of long-term antiretroviral therapy in people with HIV. Survey-level immunoSEQ v3.0 assays were run. Libraries were prepared by immunoSEQ multiplex PCR; TCRdb keeps only in-frame clonotypes and omits some of them. The sample contains 25,000 to 30,000 clones, roughly 89% of which appear only once. This specimen was unsorted PBMCs, taken 1.8 years after starting antiretroviral therapy. The origin of the receptors is a woman under 30 with HIV.

In its sample, this clone was seen a few times. The rearrangement links TRBV5-1 to TRBJ1-4, with a possible D match to TRBD1 (5 bases). This CDR3 spans 15 amino acids. CDR1 SGHRS and CDR2 YFSETQ come from the germline V gene. V was clipped by 3 bases and J by 6 bases, with 15 bases between them. The DNA of the CDR3 is TGCGCCAGCAGCTGGGGCGGAGGGGCGTATGAAAAACTGTTTTTT. Its translation: CASSWGGGAYEKLFF.

The rearrangement joins TRBV27 to TRBJ1-1; 10 nucleotides match TRBD1. The V segment lost 5 bases and the J segment 1 base; nucleotides outside the gene matches: 10. Per germline, CDR1 MNHEY and CDR2 SMNVEV (reference sequence). The CDR3 sequence is 17 residues long. CDR3 loop: CASSPLTGGGPNTEAFF. The CDR3 DNA sequence: TGTGCCAGCAGTCCCCTGACAGGGGGCGGACCGAACACTGAAGCTTTCTTT.

The rearrangement links TRBV6-6 to TRBJ2-7; D is perhaps TRBD1 (6 bases). This CDR3 is 14 amino acids long. Per germline, CDR1 MNHNY and CDR2 SVGAGI (reference sequence). V lost 4 bases to trimming and J lost 2 bases, with 12 bases between them. The CDR3 sequence: CASSSSGVPYEQYF. The CDR3 nucleotides are TGTGCCAGCAGTTCGTCAGGGGTCCCCTACGAGCAGTACTTC.

The chain combines TRBV7-9 with TRBJ2-2; the match to TRBD2 covers 7 bases. The CDR3 covers 17 residues. The germline V gene encodes CDR1 SEHNR and CDR2 FQNEAQ (reference sequence). J gave up 0 bases and V 5 bases, and 9 bases lay outside the gene matches. CDR3 residues: CASSPRGLAANTGELFF. The CDR3 bases are TGTGCCAGCAGCCCAAGAGGGCTAGCGGCGAACACCGGGGAGCTGTTTTTT. Based on the CDR3 plus reference TRBV7-9 and TRBJ2-2, the full variable domain is DTGVSQNPRHKITKRGQNVTFRCDPISEHNRLYWYRQTLGQGPEFLTYFQNEAQLEKSRLLSDRFSAERPKGSFSTLEIQRTEQGDSAMYLCASSPRGLAANTGELFFGEGSRLTVL.

The chain employs TRBV10-3 and TRBJ2-2; 7 nucleotides agree with TRBD1. Per germline, CDR1 ENHRY and CDR2 SYGVKD. This CDR3 comprises 15 residues. V gave up 6 bases and J gave up 4 bases; unmatched junction bases: 8. The CDR3 protein is CAISNRGLATGELFF. The CDR3 nucleotides read TGTGCCATCAGCAACAGGGGTCTGGCCACCGGGGAGCTGTTTTTT.

The rearrangement links TRBV10-1 to TRBJ2-1; 9 nucleotides agree with TRBD2. After removal of 4 bases from V and 8 bases from J, the junction contained 9 bases not matched to a gene. The CDR3 loop spans 15 amino acids. Per germline, CDR1 WNHNN and CDR2 SYGVQD (reference sequence). CDR3 in DNA: TGCGCCAGCAGTGGGACGGCGGGAGGGCCCTATGAGCAGTTCTTC. Its translation is CASSGTAGGPYEQFF.

This clone was observed a few times. The chain joins TRBV5-4 to TRBJ2-7; TRBD1 matches at 7 bases. The CDR3 runs to 14 residues. The V segment lost 5 bases and the J segment 7 bases; nucleotides outside the gene matches: 12. Germline CDR1 is SGHNT and CDR2 is YYREEE (reference sequence). This CDR3 is CASRGTEKLGEQYF. The CDR3 coding sequence is TGTGCCAGCAGGGGGACAGAGAAGCTAGGAGAGCAGTACTTC.

The V gene is TRBV6-6, the J gene TRBJ1-3; maybe TRBD1 (6 bases). V lost 0 bases and J lost 4, with 10 bases in between. The CDR3 has 15 amino acids. CDR1 MNHNY and CDR2 SVGAGI come from the germline V gene (reference sequence). The CDR3: CASSYSRGSGNTIYF. Written as DNA, the CDR3 is TGTGCCAGCAGTTACTCTAGGGGGTCCGGAAACACCATATATTTT.

The chain recombines TRBV7-3 with TRBJ2-1; D is ambiguous. The germline V gene has CDR1 SGHTA and CDR2 FQGTGA. V was shortened by 2 bases and J by 6 bases, with 8 bases between the two germline ends. The CDR3 contains 13 residues. CDR3 amino acids: CASSLVGVNEQFF. The DNA of the CDR3 is TGTGCCAGCAGCTTAGTAGGAGTCAATGAGCAGTTCTTC.

The V and J genes are TRBV5-1 and TRBJ2-1; a possible D gene is TRBD1 (5 bases). The germline gives CDR1 SGHRS, CDR2 YFSETQ. V shed 0 bases and J shed 9 bases, with 13 bases lying between them. The CDR3 totals 14 residues. The CDR3 reads CASSLGGTWGEQFF. The CDR3 DNA reads as TGCGCCAGCAGCTTGGGGGGCACCTGGGGTGAGCAGTTCTTC.

This chain joins TRBV19 and TRBJ2-1; no reliable D call. Germline lookup yields CDR1 LNHDA and CDR2 SQIVND (reference sequence). The CDR3 spans 14 residues. Trimming cost V 3 bases and J 0 bases, with 6 bases left between them. CDR3 sequence reads: CASSIRPSYNEQFF. Written as DNA, the CDR3 is TGTGCCAGTAGTATCCGTCCCTCCTACAATGAGCAGTTCTTC.

The rearrangement uses TRBV5-1 and TRBJ1-2, with 8 bases aligning to TRBD1. The V segment lost 1 base and the J segment 0 bases; nucleotides outside the gene matches: 11. Germline V gene sequence: CDR1 SGHRS, CDR2 YFSETQ. The CDR3 spans 18 residues. CDR3 in DNA: TGCGCCAGCAGCTTGCCTTCGGACAGGGATCCCTCTAACTATGGCTACACCTTC. It specifies CASSLPSDRDPSNYGYTF.

This CDR3 reads CASRPTGWGEKLFF. Written as DNA, the CDR3 is TGTGCCAGTAGACCGACAGGGTGGGGTGAAAAACTGTTTTTT. J is TRBJ1-4 and V is TRBV19, with 7 bases lining up with TRBD1. With V trimmed by 6 bases and J by 7 bases, 8 bases remained unmatched. Germline loops: CDR1 LNHDA, CDR2 SQIVND (reference sequence). The CDR3 totals 14 residues.

The CDR3 protein is CASSETGGAGYEQYF. The CDR3 DNA sequence: TGTGCCAGCAGTGAAACGGGAGGGGCAGGCTACGAGCAGTACTTC. This sequence joins TRBV25-1 and TRBJ2-7; 8 nucleotides line up with TRBD2. The CDR3 consists of 15 residues. The trim removed 2 bases at V and 3 bases at J, leaving 6 bases unmatched. Germline loops: CDR1 MGHDK, CDR2 SYGVNS.

V gene TRBV7-9 combines with J gene TRBJ2-7; TRBD2 aligns across 9 bases. CDR1 is SEHNR, CDR2 FQNEAQ, per germline (reference sequence). J was trimmed by 9 bases and V by 5 bases; bases with no gene match: 8. The CDR3 length is 13 residues. This CDR3 is CASSPPGLAGQYF. The CDR3 DNA follows: TGTGCCAGCAGCCCGCCGGGACTAGCCGGGCAGTACTTC.

The chain couples TRBV10-1 to TRBJ1-5; D remains ambiguous. CDR1 is WNHNN, CDR2 SYGVQD, per germline (reference sequence). The CDR3 spans 18 residues. V was pared by 3 bases and J by 0 bases, with 18 bases between. The CDR3 DNA is TGCGCCAGCAGTGAAAGGCACCAGCTCCCTAATAGCAATCAGCCCCAGCATTTT. Residues: CASSERHQLPNSNQPQHF.

This rearrangement joins TRBV27 to TRBJ2-1, with 10 positions matching TRBD1. The V gene's germline CDR1 is MNHEY and CDR2 SMNVEV (reference sequence). The CDR3 runs to 15 residues. V dropped 7 bases and J dropped 5; count of bases not matched to a gene: 8. The CDR3 region is CASNPWGTGDNEQFF. CDR3 DNA sequence: TGTGCCAGCAATCCCTGGGGGACAGGGGACAATGAGCAGTTCTTC.

V gene TRBV28 combines with J gene TRBJ2-5; D uncertain. This CDR3 is 13 amino acids long. Trimming cost V 5 bases and J 5 bases, with 12 bases left between them. CDR1 and CDR2 from the germline V gene are MDHEN and SYDVKM. The CDR3 protein is CASSPSFAETQYF. CDR3 sequence (DNA): TGTGCCAGCAGTCCTTCCTTTGCGGAGACCCAGTACTTC.

The chain couples TRBV10-1 to TRBJ2-5; D gene unclear. Trimming took off 0 bases at V and 5 bases at J, with 13 bases between the two ends. CDR1 is WNHNN and CDR2 is SYGVQD in the germline V gene (reference sequence). The CDR3 is 15 amino acids. CDR3 sequence: CASSESRPPRETQYF. The CDR3 nucleotides read TGCGCCAGCAGTGAGTCCCGGCCTCCGCGGGAGACCCAGTACTTC.